The 10 T cell receptor beta chains below all came from one sample that was sequenced in a study of graft-versus-host responses after intestinal transplantation. The data were produced by immunoSEQ multiplex PCR, yet TCRdb's version contains in-frame clones alone and is incomplete. The sample comprises about 97,000 clones, roughly 90% of which are singletons, and about 16% rests with the top ten. The source material was PBMCs, sampled about 450 days after intestinal transplant. Receptors originate from a human patient who received an intestinal transplant, so some T cells may come from the graft donor.

This chain links TRBV5-1 with TRBJ2-3; TRBD2 aligns across 15 bases. Germline loops: CDR1 SGHRS, CDR2 YFSETQ. The CDR3 contains 18 residues. J lost 1 base, V lost 4 bases, and 7 bases had no gene match. CDR3 loop: CASSPGLAGGRGTDTQYF. The CDR3 DNA reads TGCGCCAGCAGCCCCGGACTAGCGGGGGGGCGGGGCACAGATACGCAGTATTTT.

In its sample, this clone was seen once. The rearrangement links TRBV14 to TRBJ2-1; D perhaps matches TRBD2 (6 bases). CDR1 is SGHDN and CDR2 is FVKESK in the germline V gene. The CDR3 is 16 amino acids. The V end lost 5 bases, the J end lost 2 bases, and 16 bases lay between the germline ends. CDR3 sequence (DNA): TGTGCCAGCAGCGACCCGCTAGCGCGAGCCTACAATGAGCAGTTCTTC. Translated, it gives CASSDPLARAYNEQFF.

The J gene is TRBJ1-1, the V gene TRBV10-3, with 9 nucleotides matching TRBD1. Unmatched junction bases numbered 5, after V lost 6 bases and J lost 0 bases. This CDR3 is 15 amino acids long. Germline V gene sequence: CDR1 ENHRY, CDR2 SYGVKD. The CDR3: CAISKGQGMNTEAFF. CDR3 DNA sequence: TGTGCCATCAGCAAAGGACAGGGGATGAACACTGAAGCTTTCTTT.

The CDR3 sequence is CASSRGDTEAFF. The CDR3 DNA is TGTGCCAGCAGCCGCGGGGACACTGAAGCTTTCTTT. The chain has TRBV9 and TRBJ1-1, with D uncertain. The germline V gene encodes CDR1 SGDLS and CDR2 YYNGEE. CDR3 length: 12 amino acids. Trimming stripped 4 bases from V and 3 bases from J, with 7 bases between.

The chain combines TRBV27 with TRBJ2-7; D gene uncertain. The germline CDR1 and CDR2 sequences are MNHEY and SMNVEV (reference sequence). Trimming took off 2 bases at V and 0 bases at J, with 8 bases between the two ends. The CDR3 spans 14 residues. CDR3 loop: CASSLIPSSYEQYF. CDR3 sequence (DNA): TGTGCCAGCAGTTTAATACCGAGCTCCTACGAGCAGTACTTC.

This clone appeared once. This chain links TRBV5-6 with TRBJ2-7; no definite D call. Trimming shortened V by 4 bases and J by 5 bases, and 7 bases separated the two germline ends. The CDR3 length is 11 residues. Germline V gene sequence: CDR1 SGHDT, CDR2 YYEEEE. The DNA of the CDR3 is TGTGCCAGCAGCATAAGTCACGAGCAGTACTTC. Translating it yields CASSISHEQYF.

The chain couples TRBV7-2 to TRBJ1-1; D is perhaps TRBD1 (5 bases). The CDR3 has 15 amino acids. V was trimmed by 3 bases and J by 4 bases, leaving 15 bases between them. Germline V gene sequence: CDR1 SGHTA, CDR2 FQGNSA. As DNA, the CDR3 is TGTGCCAGCAGCTTTTTGAGGGGCGCGGGCACTGAAGCTTTCTTT. Protein: CASSFLRGAGTEAFF.

V is TRBV11-2 and J is TRBJ2-1; 13 bases fit TRBD2. CDR3 length: 15 amino acids. Losses at the gene ends were 6 bases for V and 3 bases for J; bases not matched to a gene: 2. The V gene's germline CDR1 is SGHAT and CDR2 FQNNGV. The CDR3 loop reads CASSRTSGGYNEQFF. In DNA, the CDR3 is TGTGCCAGCAGTCGGACTAGCGGGGGCTACAATGAGCAGTTCTTC. The whole variable domain, remainder taken from reference TRBV11-2 and TRBJ2-1, is EAGVAQSPRYKIIEKRQSVAFWCNPISGHATLYWYQQILGQGPKLLIQFQNNGVVDDSQLPKDRFSAERLKGVDSTLKIQPAKLEDSAVYLCASSRTSGGYNEQFFGPGTRLTVL.

DNA of the CDR3: TGCGCCAGCAGCGGAGACGGCGCCTACGAGCAGTACTTC. This gives the protein CASSGDGAYEQYF. The gene calls are TRBV5-1 and TRBJ2-7; D unresolved. Trimming stripped 4 bases from V and 2 bases from J, with 10 bases between. CDR1 and CDR2 from the germline V gene are SGHRS and YFSETQ. The CDR3 covers 13 residues. Combining the CDR3 with reference TRBV5-1 and TRBJ2-7 gives the whole variable domain KAGVTQTPRYLIKTRGQQVTLSCSPISGHRSVSWYQQTPGQGLQFLFEYFSETQRNKGNFPGRFSGRQFSNSRSEMNVSTLELGDSALYLCASSGDGAYEQYFGPGTRLTVT.

In the case of this clone: Mismatch with germline at one junction end may stem from a read error. The V call is TRBV6-5, the J call TRBJ2-1; tentatively, D is TRBD2 (7 bases). The CDR3 contains 13 residues. Germline-derived CDR1 and CDR2 are MNHEY and SVGAGI. CDR3 amino acids: CASSYSGGGSHLF. The CDR3 nucleotides are TGTGCCAGCAGTTACTCGGGCGGGGGCTCGCACCTCTTC.